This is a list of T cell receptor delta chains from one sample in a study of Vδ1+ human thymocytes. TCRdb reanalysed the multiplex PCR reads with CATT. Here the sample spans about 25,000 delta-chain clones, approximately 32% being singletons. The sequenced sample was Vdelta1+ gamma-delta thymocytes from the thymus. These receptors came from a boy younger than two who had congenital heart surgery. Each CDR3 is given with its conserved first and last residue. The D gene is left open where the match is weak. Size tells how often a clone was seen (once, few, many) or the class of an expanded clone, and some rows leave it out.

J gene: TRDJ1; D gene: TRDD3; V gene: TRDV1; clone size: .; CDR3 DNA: TGTGCTCTTGGGGTAAGACACTTCCTACTGGGGGATATAGGTCCCCCCCGGCACTTCACCGATAAACTCATCTTT; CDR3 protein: CALGVRHFLLGDIGPPRHFTDKLIF
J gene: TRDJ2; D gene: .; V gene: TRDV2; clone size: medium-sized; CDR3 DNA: TGTGCCTCCTTGGGGGCCCCTTCCCACTATTTGACAGCACAACTCTTCTTT; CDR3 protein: CASLGAPSHYLTAQLFF
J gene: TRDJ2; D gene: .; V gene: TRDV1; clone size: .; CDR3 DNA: TGTGCTCTTGGGGAGTTGGGAGCACAACTCTTCTTT; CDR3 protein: CALGELGAQLFF
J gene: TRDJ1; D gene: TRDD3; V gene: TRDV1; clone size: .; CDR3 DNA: TGTGCTCTTGGGGAAGGACACTCTTTACCGGGGGATGGCGATAAACTCATCTTT; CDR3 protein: CALGEGHSLPGDGDKLIF
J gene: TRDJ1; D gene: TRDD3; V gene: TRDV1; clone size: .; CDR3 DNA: TGTGCTCTTGGGGATTTCCTACTGGGGGATACGAGACTCATCTTT; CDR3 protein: CALGDFLLGDTRLIF
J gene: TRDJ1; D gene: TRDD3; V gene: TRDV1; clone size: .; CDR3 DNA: TGTGCTCTTGGGGAACCCCGGGCTGGGGGATACCCAGCCCCGTACACCGATAAACTCATCTTT; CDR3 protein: CALGEPRAGGYPAPYTDKLIF
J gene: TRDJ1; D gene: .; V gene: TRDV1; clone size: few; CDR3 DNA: TGTGCTCTTGGTCGGAAAACGTTTTGGGCCTTCCCTTTGCTGAGGGGATCGGGGTACACCGATAAACTCATCTTT; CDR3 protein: CALGRKTFWAFPLLRGSGYTDKLIF
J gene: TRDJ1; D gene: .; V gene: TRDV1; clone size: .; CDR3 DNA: TGTGCTCTTGGGACCTGGGGAGCTTCCTTACTGGGGTATAATCGGACCGATAAACTCATCTTT; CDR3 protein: CALGTWGASLLGYNRTDKLIF
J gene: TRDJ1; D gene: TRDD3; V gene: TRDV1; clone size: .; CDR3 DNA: TGTGCTCTTGGGGAAAGTGGAAGAACCCTACCGTACTGGGGGAAGGTGGGACAGAAACTCATCTTT; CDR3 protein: CALGESGRTLPYWGKVGQKLIF
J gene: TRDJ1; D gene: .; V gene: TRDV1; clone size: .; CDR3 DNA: TGTGCTCTTGGGGAACGATCTTCTCGGGTAAAAGGCGATAAACTCATCTTT; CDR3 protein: CALGERSSRVKGDKLIF
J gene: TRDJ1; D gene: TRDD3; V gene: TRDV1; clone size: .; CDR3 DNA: TGTGCTCTTGGGGAAGATCTAGGGACTCTAACTGGGGGATACGGAGAACCTGTCTACACCGATAAACTCATCTTT; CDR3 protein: CALGEDLGTLTGGYGEPVYTDKLIF
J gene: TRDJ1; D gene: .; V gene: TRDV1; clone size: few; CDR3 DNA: TGTGCTCTTGGGGAAACTAAACCCCTGGTTTACACCGATAAACTCATCTTT; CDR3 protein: CALGETKPLVYTDKLIF
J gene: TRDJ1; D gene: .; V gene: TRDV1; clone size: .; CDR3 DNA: TGTGCTCTTGGGGCTCCTAATCGTGGCCTTCCTACTGTACTGGGGGATCCTTACACCGATAAACTCATCTTT; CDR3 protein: CALGAPNRGLPTVLGDPYTDKLIF
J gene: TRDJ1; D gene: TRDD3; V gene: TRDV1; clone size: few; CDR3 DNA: TGTGCTCTTGGGGAACTAGGGATGGTTCCCTACTGGGGGATACGCGTTTACACCGATAAACTCATCTTT; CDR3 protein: CALGELGMVPYWGIRVYTDKLIF
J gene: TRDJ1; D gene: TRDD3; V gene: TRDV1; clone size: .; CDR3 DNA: TGTGCTCTTGGGAACGGTACTGGGGGAACCTGTAAACTCATCTTT; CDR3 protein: CALGNGTGGTCKLIF
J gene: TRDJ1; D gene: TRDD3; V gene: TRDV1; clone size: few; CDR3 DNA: TGTGCTCTTGGGGAATCAAAGCTACTGGGGGATACGAGGTACACCGATAAACTCATCTTT; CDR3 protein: CALGESKLLGDTRYTDKLIF
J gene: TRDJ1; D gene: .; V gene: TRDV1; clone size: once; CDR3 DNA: TGTGCTCTTGGGGAACGGGGACCTACCGGAGGGGGTAAACTCATCTTT; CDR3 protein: CALGERGPTGGGKLIF
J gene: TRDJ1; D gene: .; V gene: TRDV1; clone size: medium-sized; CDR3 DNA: TGTGCTCTTGGGGGAGCCATCCTGTTCCCCCCGTACACCGATAAACTCATCTTT; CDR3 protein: CALGGAILFPPYTDKLIF
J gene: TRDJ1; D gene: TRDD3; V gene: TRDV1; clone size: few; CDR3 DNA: TGTGCTCTTGGGGAACTCCCGATTCTGGGGGATACCGATAAACTCATCTTT; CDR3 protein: CALGELPILGDTDKLIF
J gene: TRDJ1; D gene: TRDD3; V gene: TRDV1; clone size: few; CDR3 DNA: TGTGCTCTTGGGTCCAAGACTCTTCCTACTTGGGGGTTTCACTCTGGCTGGGGGATACGCGACAAACTCATCTTT; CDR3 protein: CALGSKTLPTWGFHSGWGIRDKLIF
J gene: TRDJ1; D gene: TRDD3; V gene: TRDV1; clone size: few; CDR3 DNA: TGTGCTCTTGGGGATTGTCCATACGTACTGGGGGTCGCCGATAAACTCATCTTT; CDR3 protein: CALGDCPYVLGVADKLIF
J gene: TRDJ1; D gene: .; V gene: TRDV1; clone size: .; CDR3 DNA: TGTGCTCTTGGCCCCAAGAGGAGGTCCTCCGGAGGGGGGGTCTCGGAGCTCATCTTT; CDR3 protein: CALGPKRRSSGGGVSELIF
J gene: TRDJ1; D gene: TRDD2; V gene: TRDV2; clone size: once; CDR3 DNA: TGTGCCTGTGCCTCCGCGTACTTCCTACGAGTCGGGCTGGGGTCTAAACTCATCTTT; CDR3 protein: CACASAYFLRVGLGSKLIF
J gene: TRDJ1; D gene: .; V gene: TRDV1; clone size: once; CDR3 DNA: TGTGCTCTTGGGGAACAACAAACCACCCCTACCAGGTCCTCCGGAGGCCCGAGACGGCATAAACTCATCTTT; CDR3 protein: CALGEQQTTPTRSSGGPRRHKLIF
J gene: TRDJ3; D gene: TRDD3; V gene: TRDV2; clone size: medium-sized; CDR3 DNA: TGTGCCTGTGAGCGGGATACGCTAAACCCCCCCTGGGACACCCGACAGATGTTTTTC; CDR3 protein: CACERDTLNPPWDTRQMFF
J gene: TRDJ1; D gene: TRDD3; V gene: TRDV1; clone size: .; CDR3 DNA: TGTGCTCTTGGGGAGGCATCATCCCTACGAAAGACCGGGGGATATAGGGTAACCGTCACCGATAAACTCATCTTT; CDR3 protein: CALGEASSLRKTGGYRVTVTDKLIF
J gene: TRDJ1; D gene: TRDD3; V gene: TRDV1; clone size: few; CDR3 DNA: TGTGCTCTTGGGGGTGGGTTCCGAACTGGGGGATCTCGCACCGATAAACTCATCTTT; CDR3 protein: CALGGGFRTGGSRTDKLIF
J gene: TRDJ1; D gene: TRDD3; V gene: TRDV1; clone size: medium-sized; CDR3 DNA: TGTGCTCTTGGGGAAAAGTATGCCTCCTGGGGGATACGTACCGATAAACTCATCTTT; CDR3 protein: CALGEKYASWGIRTDKLIF